The source of this TCR beta chain is a study of blood T cell repertoires in COVID-19. The overall study: Acute-phase and convalescent COVID-19 samples originated in the United States, Italy and Spain. Sample material is recorded as cDNA or gDNA derived from T cells, B-cell-depleted T cells, or PBMCs.

This clone was found once. The junction had 11 bases not matched to a gene; V was cut back by 9 bases and J by 4 bases. This CDR3 is built from 14 residues. From germline, CDR1 is MDHEN and CDR2 SYDVKM. Under the authors' procedure: Quantification of nucleated cells was approximated via reference gene primer amplification. Profiled with immunoSEQ multiplex PCR; TCRdb holds only in-frame clones, not every one. V and J calls and clone size are copied from that table; D and trimming were computed from the DNA. In the table there are around 97,000 clones, 87% of which are singletons. The chain uses TRBV28 and TRBJ2-7; 8 bases align to TRBD1. What was sequenced was peripheral blood. The receptor was derived from a human donor in a cohort sampled during active COVID-19. For the CDR3, the DNA is TGTGCCAGTATTTCCCAGGGGGCGGTTTACGAGCAGTACTTC. This sequence encodes CASISQGAVYEQYF.